This T cell receptor beta chain was sequenced for a study of T cells expressing NK-cell markers. Study-wide context: Sequencing covered eight donors, seven HCMV-seropositive and one seronegative. Study-level results: Several of the donors also had these clonotypes leading their CD3+CD56-NKG2C+ fraction.

The CDR3 runs to 15 residues. CDR1 and CDR2 (germline): SGHVS, FQNEAQ. With regard to this clonotype: Its antigen is still unknown.

From its re-call of the 5' RACE reads, TCRdb lists each CDR3 protein once, without DNA. The data show some 140,000 distinct CDR3 sequences, and the top ten clones hold 37%. The chain couples TRBV7-8 to TRBJ2-2. The sequencing input was blood T cells: a sorted CD56 or NKG2C T cell subset, CD4+ or CD8+ T cells, or bulk PBMC T cells (not recorded which). This clonotype was sampled from a woman in her forties or fifties in good health. The CDR3 is CASSLPGAYTGELFF. Together with reference TRBV7-8 and TRBJ2-2, the CDR3 gives the full variable domain: GAGVSQSPRYKVAKRGQDVALRCDPISGHVSLFWYQQALGQGPEFLTYFQNEAQLDKSGLPSDRFFAERPEGSVSTLKIQRTQQEDSAVYLCASSLPGAYTGELFFGEGSRLTVL.